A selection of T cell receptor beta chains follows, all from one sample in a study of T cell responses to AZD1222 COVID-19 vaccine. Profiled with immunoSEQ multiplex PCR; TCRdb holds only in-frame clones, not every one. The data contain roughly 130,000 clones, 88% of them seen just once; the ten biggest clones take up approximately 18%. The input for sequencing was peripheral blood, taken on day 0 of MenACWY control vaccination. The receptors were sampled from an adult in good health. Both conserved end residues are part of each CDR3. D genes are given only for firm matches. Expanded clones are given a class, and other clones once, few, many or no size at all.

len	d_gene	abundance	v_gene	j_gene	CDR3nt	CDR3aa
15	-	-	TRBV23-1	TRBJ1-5	TGCGCCAGCAGTCAATCCGTTAGGAGGGATCAGCCCCAGCATTTT	CASSQSVRRDQPQHF
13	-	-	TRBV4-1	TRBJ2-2	TGCGCCAGCAGCCAAGACCCCCCCGGGGAGCTGTTTTTT	CASSQDPPGELFF
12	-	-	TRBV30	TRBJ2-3	TGTGCCTGGAGTATGGCCGCAGATACGCAGTATTTT	CAWSMAADTQYF
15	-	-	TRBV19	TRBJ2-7	TGTGCCAGTAGTATAGACGCCGGGACCCCAGCCCCTCAGTACTTC	CASSIDAGTPAPQYF
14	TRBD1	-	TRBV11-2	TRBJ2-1	TGTGCCAGCAGCTTCTCGCAGGGGGCCAATGAGCAGTTCTTC	CASSFSQGANEQFF
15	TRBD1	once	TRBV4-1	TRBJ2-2	TGCGCCAGCAGCCCACAGGACAGGGTTGACGGGGAGCTGTTTTTT	CASSPQDRVDGELFF
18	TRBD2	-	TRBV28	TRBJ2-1	TGTGCCAGCAGTCCTCCCGGGACTAGCGTAAGCTCCTACAATGAGCAGTTCTTC	CASSPPGTSVSSYNEQFF
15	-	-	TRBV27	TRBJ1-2	TGTGCCAGCAGTGCCCTAGGACAGCGTCTTTATGGCTACACCTTC	CASSALGQRLYGYTF
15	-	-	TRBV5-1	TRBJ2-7	TGCGCCAGCAGCCCCCCCTGGCAGGGGCGGGTCGAGCAGTACTTC	CASSPPWQGRVEQYF
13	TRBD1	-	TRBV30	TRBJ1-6	TGTGCCTGGAGTCCCCAGGGGGGTTCACCCCTCCACTTT	CAWSPQGGSPLHF
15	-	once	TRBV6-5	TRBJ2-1	TGTGCCAGCACCAATGGGGCCTCTCAATTCGATGAGCAGTTCTTC	CASTNGASQFDEQFF
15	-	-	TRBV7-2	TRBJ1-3	TGTGCCAGCAGCTTAGGGGTGAGCTCTGGAAACACCATATATTTT	CASSLGVSSGNTIYF
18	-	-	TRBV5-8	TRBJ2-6	TGTGCCAGCAGCTTCCGTCGTGTGGGGGGCTCTGGGGCCAACGTCCTGACTTTC	CASSFRRVGGSGANVLTF
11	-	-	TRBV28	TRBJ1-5	TGTGCCAGCAGCCTTAATCAGCCCCAGCATTTT	CASSLNQPQHF
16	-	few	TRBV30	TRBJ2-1	TGTGCCTGGAGTAGAAGCGGGCTAAGCTCCTACAATGAGCAGTTCTTC	CAWSRSGLSSYNEQFF
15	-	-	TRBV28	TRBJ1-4	TGTGCCAGCAGGAGAATCACAGAATCTAATGAAAAACTGTTTTTT	CASRRITESNEKLFF
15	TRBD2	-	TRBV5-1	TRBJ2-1	TGCGCCAGCAGCTTGGGGGGAGGGACCTACAATGAGCAGTTCTTC	CASSLGGGTYNEQFF
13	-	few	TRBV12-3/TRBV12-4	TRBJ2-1	TGTGCCAGCTTAAGCTCCTCCTACAATGAGCAGTTCTTC	CASLSSSYNEQFF
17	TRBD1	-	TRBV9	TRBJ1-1	TGTGCCAGCAGCGTAGTCGGACAGGGGGGGATGAACACTGAAGCTTTCTTT	CASSVVGQGGMNTEAFF
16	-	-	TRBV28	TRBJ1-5	TGTGCCAGCAATAGAGGGGGTGCGGCGAGCAATCAGCCCCAGCATTTT	CASNRGGAASNQPQHF
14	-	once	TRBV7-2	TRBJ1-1	TGTGCCAGCAGCTTAGTGGTAGGGGCACCTGAAGCTTTCTTT	CASSLVVGAPEAFF
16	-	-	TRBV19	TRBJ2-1	TGTGCCAGTAGTTCCCCATCGGGGAGGGGGCCCGGACAACAGTTCTTC	CASSSPSGRGPGQQFF
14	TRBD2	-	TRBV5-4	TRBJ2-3	TGTGCCAGCAGCCCATGGACTAGCCAAGATACGCAGTATTTT	CASSPWTSQDTQYF
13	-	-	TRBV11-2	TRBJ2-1	TGTGCCAGCAGGGAAACCGGTTACAATGAGCAGTTCTTC	CASRETGYNEQFF
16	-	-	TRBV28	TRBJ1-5	TGTGCCAGCAGCAAAGGGACACCGAATAGCAATCAGCCCCAGCATTTT	CASSKGTPNSNQPQHF
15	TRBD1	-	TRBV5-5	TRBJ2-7	TGTGCCAGCAGCTTTTATCCGGGACAGACATACGAGCAGTACTTC	CASSFYPGQTYEQYF
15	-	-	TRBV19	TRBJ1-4	TGTGCCAGTAGTACGGCGGTGGCAACTAATGAAAAACTGTTTTTT	CASSTAVATNEKLFF
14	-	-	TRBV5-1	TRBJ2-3	TGCGCCAGCAGCTTGGCGGCGATGTCAGATACGCAGTATTTT	CASSLAAMSDTQYF
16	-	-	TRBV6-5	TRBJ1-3	TGTGCCAGCAGTTACTTGTCCGGGGGTGGCAGAAACACCATATATTTT	CASSYLSGGGRNTIYF
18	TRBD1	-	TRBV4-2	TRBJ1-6	TGTGCCAGCAGCCAAGATTTTGGGACAGGGGCGTTTAATTCACCCCTCCACTTT	CASSQDFGTGAFNSPLHF
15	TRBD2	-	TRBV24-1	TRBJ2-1	TGTGCCACCAGTGATTTGCGCGGGAGGGCCGGTGAGCAGTTCTTC	CATSDLRGRAGEQFF